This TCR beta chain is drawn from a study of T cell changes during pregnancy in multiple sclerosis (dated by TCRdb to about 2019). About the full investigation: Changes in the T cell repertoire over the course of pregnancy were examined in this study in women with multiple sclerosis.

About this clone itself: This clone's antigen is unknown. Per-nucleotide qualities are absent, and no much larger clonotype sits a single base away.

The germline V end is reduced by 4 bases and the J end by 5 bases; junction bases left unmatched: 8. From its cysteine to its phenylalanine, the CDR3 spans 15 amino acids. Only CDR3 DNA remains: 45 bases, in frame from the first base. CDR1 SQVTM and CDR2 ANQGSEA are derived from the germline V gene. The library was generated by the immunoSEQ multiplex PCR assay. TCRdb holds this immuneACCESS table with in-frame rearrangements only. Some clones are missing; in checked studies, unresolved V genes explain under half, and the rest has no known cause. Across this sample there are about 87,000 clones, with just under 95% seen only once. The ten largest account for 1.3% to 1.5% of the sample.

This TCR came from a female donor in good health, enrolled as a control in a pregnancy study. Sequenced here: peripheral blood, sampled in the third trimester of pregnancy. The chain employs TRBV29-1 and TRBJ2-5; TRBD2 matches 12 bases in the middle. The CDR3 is CSVGLAGGPAETQYF. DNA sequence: TGCAGCGTTGGTCTAGCGGGAGGGCCTGCGGAGACCCAGTACTTC.